Detailed here is one T cell receptor beta chain. The antigen is not known. At one end the junction does not follow the germline gene, possibly because of a read error. CDR3 length equals 16 residues. The germline gives CDR1 SGHNT, CDR2 YYREEE (reference sequence). TCRB libraries came from RNA via three nested multiplex PCR rounds. TCRB cDNA was made from roughly 450 ng total RNA. No unique molecular identifiers were described for these TCRB libraries. TCRdb redid the calling of the multiplex PCR reads with MiXCR, one entry per CDR3 protein. Altogether some 10,000 distinct CDR3 sequences are present, roughly two thirds being singletons, with the ten largest covering about 30%. These data belong to a study of tumor-infiltrating lymphocytes in glioblastoma multiforme. Study-wide findings and caveats: Only one glioblastoma patient had TCR and mutation analysis. Clone frequencies may be distorted by unequal TCR transcripts per cell.

This chain connects TRBV5-4 to TRBJ2-2; possibly TRBD1 for D (6 bases). Sequencing was carried out using brain tumor tissue. The TCR originated in a male donor with glioblastoma. The CDR3 nucleotides read TGTGTCAGCAGCTTGGGGACAAATCAGAACACCGGGGAGCTGTTTTTT. The encoded protein is CVSSLGTNQNTGELFF.